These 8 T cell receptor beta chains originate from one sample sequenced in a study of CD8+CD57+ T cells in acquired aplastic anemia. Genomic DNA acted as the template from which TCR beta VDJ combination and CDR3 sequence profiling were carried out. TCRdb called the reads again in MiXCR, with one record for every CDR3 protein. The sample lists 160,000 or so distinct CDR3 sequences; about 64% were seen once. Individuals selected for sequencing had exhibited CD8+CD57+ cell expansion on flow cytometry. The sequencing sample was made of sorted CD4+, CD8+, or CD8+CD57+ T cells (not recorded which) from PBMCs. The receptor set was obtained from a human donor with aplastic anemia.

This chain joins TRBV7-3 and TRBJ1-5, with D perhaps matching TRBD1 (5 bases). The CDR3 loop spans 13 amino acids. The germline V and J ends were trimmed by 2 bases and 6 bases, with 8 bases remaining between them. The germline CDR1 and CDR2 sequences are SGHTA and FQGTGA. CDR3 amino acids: CASSLGAGQPQHF. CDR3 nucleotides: TGTGCCAGCAGCTTAGGGGCGGGTCAGCCCCAGCATTTT.

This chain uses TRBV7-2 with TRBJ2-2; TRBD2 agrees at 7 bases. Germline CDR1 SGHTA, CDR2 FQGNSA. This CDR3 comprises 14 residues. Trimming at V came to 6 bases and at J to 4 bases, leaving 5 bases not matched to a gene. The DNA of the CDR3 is TGTGCCAGCAGATCGGGGGGATTCACCGGGGAGCTGTTTTTT. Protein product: CASRSGGFTGELFF.

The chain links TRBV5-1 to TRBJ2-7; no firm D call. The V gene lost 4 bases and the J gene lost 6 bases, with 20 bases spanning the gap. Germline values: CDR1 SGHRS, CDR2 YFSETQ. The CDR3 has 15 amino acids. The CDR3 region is CASSPPLTQRSEQYF. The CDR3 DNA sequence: TGCGCCAGCAGCCCACCCCTGACCCAAAGGAGCGAGCAGTACTTC. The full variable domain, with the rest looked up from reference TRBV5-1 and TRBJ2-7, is KAGVTQTPRYLIKTRGQQVTLSCSPISGHRSVSWYQQTPGQGLQFLFEYFSETQRNKGNFPGRFSGRQFSNSRSEMNVSTLELGDSALYLCASSPPLTQRSEQYFGPGTRLTVT.

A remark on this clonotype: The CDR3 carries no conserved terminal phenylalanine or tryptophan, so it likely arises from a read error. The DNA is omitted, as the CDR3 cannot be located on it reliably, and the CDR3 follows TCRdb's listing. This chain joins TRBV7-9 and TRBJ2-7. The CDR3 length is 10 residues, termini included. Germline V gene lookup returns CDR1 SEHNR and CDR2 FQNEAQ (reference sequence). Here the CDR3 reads CASSLDVVFG.

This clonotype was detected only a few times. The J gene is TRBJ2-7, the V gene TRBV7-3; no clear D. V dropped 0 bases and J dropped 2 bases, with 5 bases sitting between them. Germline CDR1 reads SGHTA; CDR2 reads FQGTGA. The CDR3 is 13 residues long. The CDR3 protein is CASSLTGPYEQYF. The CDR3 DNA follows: TGTGCCAGCAGCTTAACCGGGCCCTACGAGCAGTACTTC.

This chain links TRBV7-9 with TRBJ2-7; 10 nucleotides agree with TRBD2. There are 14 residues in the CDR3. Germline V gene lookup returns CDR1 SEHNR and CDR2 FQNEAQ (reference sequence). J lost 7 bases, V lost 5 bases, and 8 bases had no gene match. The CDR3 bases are TGTGCCAGCAGCGGCATAGCGGGGGGTATTGAGCAGTACTTC. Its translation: CASSGIAGGIEQYF.

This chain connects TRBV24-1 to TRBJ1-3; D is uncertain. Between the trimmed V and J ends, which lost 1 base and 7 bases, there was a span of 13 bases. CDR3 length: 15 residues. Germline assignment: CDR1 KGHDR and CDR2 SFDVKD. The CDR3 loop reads CATSDFGSLRNTIYF. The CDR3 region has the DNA TGTGCCACCAGTGATTTCGGCAGTCTCCGCAACACCATATATTTT.

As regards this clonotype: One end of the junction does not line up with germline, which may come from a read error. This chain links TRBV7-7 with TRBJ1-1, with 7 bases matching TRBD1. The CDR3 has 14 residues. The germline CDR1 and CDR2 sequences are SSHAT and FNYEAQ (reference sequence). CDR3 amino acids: CASSVDRDSTEAFF. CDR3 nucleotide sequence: TGTGCTAGCAGCGTTGACAGGGACAGCACTGAAGCTTTCTTT.